What follows describes a single T cell receptor beta chain. Its antigen is unknown. The germline gives CDR1 SGHVS, CDR2 FNYEAQ. The V end lost 6 bases, the J end lost 6 bases, and 20 bases lay between the germline ends. The CDR3 length is 16 residues. TCRdb's copy holds only in-frame clones and misses some; the assay was immunoSEQ multiplex PCR. The repertoire holds a few thousand clones, with around 60% as singletons. These data originate in a study of T cell clonotyping in hematopoietic cell transplantation. Overall study findings and caveats: Graft donor and pretransplant recipient Inverse Simpson Index values predicted broader posttransplant TCR diversity. After transplant, recipient diversity fell while pathologically expanded clonotypes grew through day 180.

This TCR was sampled from a female patient between 30 and 45 years old who had an allogeneic stem cell transplant, so T cells may come from the graft donor. Some clones in this sample may be carry-over from other donors' samples. The rearrangement links TRBV7-6 to TRBJ2-2; a weak D match, TRBD1 (6 bases). This sample comprised peripheral blood mononuclear cells, obtained 30 days after allogeneic stem cell transplant. The CDR3 coding sequence is TGTGCCAGCAGACTGGACAGATCAGAATTGTCCGGGGAGCTGTTTTTT. As protein: CASRLDRSELSGELFF.